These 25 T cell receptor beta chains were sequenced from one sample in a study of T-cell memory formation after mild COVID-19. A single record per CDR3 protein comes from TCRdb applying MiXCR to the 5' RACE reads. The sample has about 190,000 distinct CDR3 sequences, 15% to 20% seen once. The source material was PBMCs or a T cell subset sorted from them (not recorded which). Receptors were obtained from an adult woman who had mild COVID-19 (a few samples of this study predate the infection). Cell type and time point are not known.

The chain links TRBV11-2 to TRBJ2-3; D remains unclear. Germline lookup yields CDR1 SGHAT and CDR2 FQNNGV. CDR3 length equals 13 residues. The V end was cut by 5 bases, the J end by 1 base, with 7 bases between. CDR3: CASSARGTDTQYF. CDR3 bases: TGTGCCAGCAGCGCCAGAGGCACAGATACGCAGTATTTT.

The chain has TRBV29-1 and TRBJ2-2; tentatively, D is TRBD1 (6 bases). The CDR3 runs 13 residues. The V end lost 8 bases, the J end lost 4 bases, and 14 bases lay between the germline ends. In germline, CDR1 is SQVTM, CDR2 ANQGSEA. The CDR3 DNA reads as TGCAGCTCCAGGACAGCCGTCACCGGGGAGCTGTTTTTT. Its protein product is CSSRTAVTGELFF.

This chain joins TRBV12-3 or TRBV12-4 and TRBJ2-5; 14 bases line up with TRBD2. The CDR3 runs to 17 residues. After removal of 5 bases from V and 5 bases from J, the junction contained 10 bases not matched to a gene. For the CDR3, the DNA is TGTGCCAGCAGTCTAAGGGGGACTAGCGGGAGTGCCGAGACCCAGTACTTC. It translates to CASSLRGTSGSAETQYF.

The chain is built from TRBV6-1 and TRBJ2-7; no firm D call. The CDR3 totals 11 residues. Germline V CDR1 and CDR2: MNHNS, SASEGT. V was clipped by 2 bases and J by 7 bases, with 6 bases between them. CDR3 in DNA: TGTGCCAGCAGTGAAAGGGTAGAGCAGTACTTC. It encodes CASSERVEQYF.

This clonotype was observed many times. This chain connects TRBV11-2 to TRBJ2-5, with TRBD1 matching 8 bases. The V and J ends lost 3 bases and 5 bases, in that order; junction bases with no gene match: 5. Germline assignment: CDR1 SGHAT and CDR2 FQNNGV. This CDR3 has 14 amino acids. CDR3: CASSLGRGHETQYF. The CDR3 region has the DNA TGTGCCAGCAGCTTGGGCAGGGGGCATGAGACCCAGTACTTC.

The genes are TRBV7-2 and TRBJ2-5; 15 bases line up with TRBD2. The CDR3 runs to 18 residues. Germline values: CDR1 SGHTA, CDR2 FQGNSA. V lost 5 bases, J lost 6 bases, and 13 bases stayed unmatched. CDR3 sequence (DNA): TGTGCCAGCAGCCCTCTTGCCCGGACTAGCGGGAGGGGAAAGACCCAGTACTTC. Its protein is CASSPLARTSGRGKTQYF.

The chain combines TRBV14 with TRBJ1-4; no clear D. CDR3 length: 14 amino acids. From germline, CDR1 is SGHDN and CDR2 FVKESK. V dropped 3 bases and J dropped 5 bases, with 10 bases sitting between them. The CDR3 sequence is CASSHRTVNEKLFF. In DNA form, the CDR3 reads TGTGCCAGCAGCCATAGAACAGTAAATGAAAAACTGTTTTTT.

The CDR3 nucleotides read TGCGCCAGCAGTTCCGAGGGGGCGAAGACTAGCGGGAGTCCCATTTACGAGCAGTACTTC. Its protein product is CASSSEGAKTSGSPIYEQYF. The chain uses TRBV23-1 and TRBJ2-7, with 12 bases that match TRBD2. TRBV23-1 is flagged as an ORF with uncertain function. CDR3 length: 20 residues. The junction had 21 bases not matched to a gene; V was cut back by 5 bases and J by 4 bases.

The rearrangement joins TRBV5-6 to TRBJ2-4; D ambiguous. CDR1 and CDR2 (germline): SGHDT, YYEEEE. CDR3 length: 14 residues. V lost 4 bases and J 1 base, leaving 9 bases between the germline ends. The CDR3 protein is CASSHVEAKNIQYF. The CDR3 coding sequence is TGTGCCAGCAGCCACGTAGAGGCCAAAAACATTCAGTACTTC.

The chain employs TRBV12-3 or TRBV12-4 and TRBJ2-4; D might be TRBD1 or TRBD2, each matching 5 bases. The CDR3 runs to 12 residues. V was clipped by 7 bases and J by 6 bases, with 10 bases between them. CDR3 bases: TGTGCCAGCACCGGTGGGGGAAACATTCAGTACTTC. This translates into CASTGGGNIQYF.

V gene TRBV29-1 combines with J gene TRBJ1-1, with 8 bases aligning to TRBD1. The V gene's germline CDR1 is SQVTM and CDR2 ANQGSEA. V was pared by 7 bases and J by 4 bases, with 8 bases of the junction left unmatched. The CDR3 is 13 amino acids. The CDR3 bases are TGCAGCGCCGAGGACAGGGCGGTCACTGAAGCTTTCTTT. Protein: CSAEDRAVTEAFF.

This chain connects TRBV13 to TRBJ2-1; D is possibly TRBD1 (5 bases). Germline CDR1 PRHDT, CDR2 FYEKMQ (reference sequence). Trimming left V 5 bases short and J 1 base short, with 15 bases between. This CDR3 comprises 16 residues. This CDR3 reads CASSLRVDWSYNEQFF. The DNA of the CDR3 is TGTGCCAGCAGCCTCAGGGTCGATTGGTCCTACAATGAGCAGTTCTTC.

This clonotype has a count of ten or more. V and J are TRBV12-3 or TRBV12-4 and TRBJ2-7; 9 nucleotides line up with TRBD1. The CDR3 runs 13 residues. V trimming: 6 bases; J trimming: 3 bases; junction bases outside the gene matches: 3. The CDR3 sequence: CASRTGGNYEQYF. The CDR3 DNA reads TGTGCCAGCAGGACAGGGGGAAACTACGAGCAGTACTTC.

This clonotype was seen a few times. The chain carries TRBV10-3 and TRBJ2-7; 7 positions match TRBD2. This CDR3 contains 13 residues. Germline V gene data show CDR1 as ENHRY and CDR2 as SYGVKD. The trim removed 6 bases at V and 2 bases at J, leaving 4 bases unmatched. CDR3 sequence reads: CAISSSGPYEQYF. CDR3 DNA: TGTGCCATCAGCTCTAGCGGACCCTACGAGCAGTACTTC.

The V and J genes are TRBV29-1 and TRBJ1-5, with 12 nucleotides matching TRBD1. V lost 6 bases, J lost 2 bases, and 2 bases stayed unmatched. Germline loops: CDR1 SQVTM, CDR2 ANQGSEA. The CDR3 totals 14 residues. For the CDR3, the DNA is TGCAGCGTGGGGACAGGGGGCGGCAATCAGCCCCAGCATTTT. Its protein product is CSVGTGGGNQPQHF.

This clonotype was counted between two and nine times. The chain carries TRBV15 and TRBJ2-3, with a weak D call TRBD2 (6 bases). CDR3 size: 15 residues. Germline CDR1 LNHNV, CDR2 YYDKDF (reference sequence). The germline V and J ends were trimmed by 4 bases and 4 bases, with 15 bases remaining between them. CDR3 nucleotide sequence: TGTGCCACCAGCATCGGGCGGGCGGGGTCAGATACGCAGTATTTT. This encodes CATSIGRAGSDTQYF.

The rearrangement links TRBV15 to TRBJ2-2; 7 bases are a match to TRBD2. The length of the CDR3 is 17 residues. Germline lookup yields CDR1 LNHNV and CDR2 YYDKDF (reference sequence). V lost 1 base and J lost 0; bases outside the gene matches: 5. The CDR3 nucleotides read TGTGCCACCAGCAGAGGTGGGAGGGCAGCGAACACCGGGGAGCTGTTTTTT. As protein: CATSRGGRAANTGELFF.

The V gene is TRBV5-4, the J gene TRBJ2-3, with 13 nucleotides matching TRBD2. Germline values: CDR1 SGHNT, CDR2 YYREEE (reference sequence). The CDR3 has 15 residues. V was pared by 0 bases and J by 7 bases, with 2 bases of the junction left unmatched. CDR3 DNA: TGTGCCAGCAGCTTGGAGGGGACTAGCGGGAATACGCAGTATTTT. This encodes CASSLEGTSGNTQYF.

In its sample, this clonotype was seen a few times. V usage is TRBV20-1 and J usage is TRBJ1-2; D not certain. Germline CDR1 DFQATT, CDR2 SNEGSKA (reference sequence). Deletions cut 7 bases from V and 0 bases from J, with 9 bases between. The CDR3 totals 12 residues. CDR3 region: CSVDRSNYGYTF. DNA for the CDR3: TGCAGTGTTGACCGCTCTAACTATGGCTACACCTTC.

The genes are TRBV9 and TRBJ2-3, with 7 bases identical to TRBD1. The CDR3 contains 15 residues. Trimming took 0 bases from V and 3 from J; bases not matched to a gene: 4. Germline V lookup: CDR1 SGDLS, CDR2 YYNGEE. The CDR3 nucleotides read TGTGCCAGCAGCGTAGAAAGGGGGCGGACAGATACGCAGTATTTT. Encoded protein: CASSVERGRTDTQYF.

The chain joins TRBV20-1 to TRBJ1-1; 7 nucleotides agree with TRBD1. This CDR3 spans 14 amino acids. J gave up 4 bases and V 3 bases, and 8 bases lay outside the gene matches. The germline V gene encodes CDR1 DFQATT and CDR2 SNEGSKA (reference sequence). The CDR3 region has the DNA TGCAGTGCTAGGGCGTCCAGGGGGAGCACTGAAGCTTTCTTT. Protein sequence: CSARASRGSTEAFF.

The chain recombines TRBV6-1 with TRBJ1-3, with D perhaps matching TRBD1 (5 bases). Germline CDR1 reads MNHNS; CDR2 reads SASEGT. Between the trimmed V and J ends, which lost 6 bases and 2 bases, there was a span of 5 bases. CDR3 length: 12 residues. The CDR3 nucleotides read TGTGCCAGCAGGGGGGCTGGAAACACCATATATTTT. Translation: CASRGAGNTIYF.

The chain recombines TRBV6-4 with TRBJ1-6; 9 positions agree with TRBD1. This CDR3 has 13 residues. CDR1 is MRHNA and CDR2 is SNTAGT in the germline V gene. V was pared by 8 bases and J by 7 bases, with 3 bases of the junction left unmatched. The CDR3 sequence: CASRDRENSPLHF. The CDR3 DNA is TGTGCCAGCCGGGACAGGGAGAATTCACCCCTCCACTTT.

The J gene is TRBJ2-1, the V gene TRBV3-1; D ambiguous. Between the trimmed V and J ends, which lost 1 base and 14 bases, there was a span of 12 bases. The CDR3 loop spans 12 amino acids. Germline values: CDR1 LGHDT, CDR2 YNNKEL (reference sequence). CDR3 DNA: TGTGCCAGCAGCCAAGGGGTGCTAGAGGAGTTCTTC. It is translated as CASSQGVLEEFF.

The CDR3 protein is CASSPTRRGRGTEAFF. The CDR3 DNA sequence: TGTGCCAGCAGTCCAACCCGCAGGGGCCGGGGCACTGAAGCTTTCTTT. The chain is built from TRBV3-1 and TRBJ1-1; D is perhaps TRBD1 (6 bases). Per the germline V gene, CDR1 is LGHDT and CDR2 is YNNKEL (reference sequence). The CDR3 spans 16 residues. V lost 6 bases and J 4 bases, leaving 21 bases between the germline ends. The variable domain in full, with the rest retrieved from reference TRBV3-1 and TRBJ1-1, is DTAVSQTPKYLVTQMGNDKSIKCEQNLGHDTMYWYKQDSKKFLKIMFSYNNKELIINETVPNRFSPKSPDKAHLNLHINSLELGDSAVYFCASSPTRRGRGTEAFFGQGTRLTVV.